This T cell receptor beta chain was observed in a study of blood T cell repertoires in COVID-19 (dated by TCRdb to between 2020 and 2021). Background for the entire study: Recovered participants in ImmuneRACE Cohort 3 were defined by two consecutive negative NP/OP PCR tests, clearance by a healthcare professional, or resolution of symptoms. Collaborator samples came from the United States, Italy and Spain and covered acute and convalescent phases of COVID-19. The material from the prospective study consisted of cDNA or gDNA derived from T cells, B-cell-depleted T cells, or PBMCs. Subjects who had been exposed to COVID-19, were actively infected with it, or had recovered from it provided the deeply sampled blood TCRbeta repertoires that made up the dataset. The repertoires were released in a freely available public database meant as a resource for research on the immune response to SARS-CoV-2. The samples were drawn from two sources: the first 160 participants of the ongoing ImmuneRACE study, and 1,000 to 1,500 subjects contributed by 6 global collaborators. A de-identified subject ID, COVID-19 status, age in years and sex were almost always included in the sample metadata. HLA class I and class II types, where available, came from metadata supplied by the sample provider rather than from assay-based typing. Study-level results and caveats: The quantity of clinical and demographic metadata differed by source and by participant and was supplied without curation.

TCRbeta CDR3 regions were amplified from genomic DNA by means of the immunoSEQ Assay, a bias-controlled multiplex PCR. On the authors' methods: Nucleated cell counts per sample were estimated from amplification of reference gene primers within the assay. To quantify the absolute abundance of each unique TCRbeta CDR3 rearrangement, sequence reads were collapsed and filtered. For each sample, productive Simpson clonality was calculated as the square root of Simpson's diversity index over productive rearrangements. The table was pulled from immuneACCESS by TCRdb, which kept in-frame rearrangements only. Such tables lose some clones; where checked, under half of the loss comes from unresolved V genes, and the rest has no known cause. For V, J and clone size, that table is used; D and trimming come from the DNA. Within this sample are more than 300,000 clones, with approximately 89% of them counted one time only. The ten largest make up approximately 1.9% of the sample.

Concerning this clone itself: The specificity of this receptor is unknown. The sample holds no much larger clone one base away, and base qualities are not on file.

CDR1 and CDR2, per the germline V gene, are MNHNS and SASEGT. Trimming takes 2 bases off V and 4 bases off J; junction bases not matched to a gene: 8. The CDR3 sequence holds 16 residues, the cysteine and phenylalanine included. Here the CDR3 DNA is all that survives: 48 bases in frame from base 1. Participants in the prospective study were enrolled through a virtual design, were aged roughly 18 to 100 years, and lived in 24 United States geographic areas. Cohort assignment in the prospective study relied on participant-reported clinical history from a screening survey and a study questionnaire. In the prospective study, mobile phlebotomists collected whole blood, serum and a nasopharyngeal or oropharyngeal swab from each participant. Over an approximately 2-month period, participants in the prospective study had the option of providing additional blood draws and questionnaires. Before DNA extraction, prospective study blood samples were shipped either frozen or at room temperature.

This clonotype originated in a man aged 35 to 55 in a cohort exposed to, infected with or recovered from COVID-19 (not recorded which). The chain employs TRBV6-1 and TRBJ2-7, and TRBD2 aligns with 10 junction nucleotides. Sequencing was performed on PBMCs or T cells enriched from blood (not recorded which). The DNA reads TGTGCCAGCAGTGAATACCCTAGCGGGAGTGTATACGAGCAGTACTTC. The encoded protein is CASSEYPSGSVYEQYF.